The clone carrying this T cell receptor beta chain has a handful of counts. Germline lookup yields CDR1 LNHDA and CDR2 SQIVND (reference sequence). Losses at the gene ends were 4 bases for V and 6 bases for J; bases not matched to a gene: 6. The CDR3 loop spans 14 amino acids. The sample's time point: newly diagnosed GD, antithyroid drugs for less than 3 months. Researchers made the TCR library from RNA that was extracted from PBMCs. Relying on iRepertoire HTBI primers and Arm-PCR of CDR3 regions, the team built TCR beta libraries. MiXCR, run by TCRdb on the multiplex PCR reads, gives a single entry per CDR3 protein. The sample lists a few hundred thousand distinct CDR3 sequences, roughly 14% seen once, with 10% in the top ten. These data come from a study of regulatory T cells in long-lasting Graves disease. This sample was shared with a second study, whose subject was T cells in Graves' hyperthyroidism and ophthalmopathy. That study adds: Ophthalmopathy and stable hyperthyroidism were separated by a 13 V-J model.

The sequencing used peripheral blood mononuclear cells (PBMCs), collected at new diagnosis, from a patient treated with antithyroid drugs. The chain employs TRBV19 and TRBJ2-1, with 7 bases that match TRBD2. The sequence came from a man younger than 45 with Graves disease. In DNA, the CDR3 is TGTGCCAGTAGTACCACCGGGACTACCAATGAGCAGTTCTTC. Translating it yields CASSTTGTTNEQFF.